Sequencing of this TCR beta chain was carried out in a study of regulatory T cells in long-lasting Graves disease. Study at large: The study enrolled newly diagnosed Graves' patients on antithyroid drugs under 3 months. The study's findings and limits: Peripheral blood was the sole material, not thyroid tissue.

Time point defined: newly diagnosed GD, antithyroid drugs for less than 3 months. Making the TCR library involved RNA that had been extracted from PBMCs. Combining iRepertoire HTBI primers with Arm-PCR of CDR3 regions, the authors built TCR beta libraries. TCRdb reprocessed the multiplex PCR reads via MiXCR and lists one record per CDR3 protein. The table lists hundreds of thousands of distinct CDR3 sequences, about a sixth of them singletons, with roughly 10% in the top ten. This clonotype appeared a few times. What it binds is not known. Germline V gene sequence: CDR1 SQVTM, CDR2 ANQGSEA. This CDR3 region has 15 residues. The V end was cut by 0 bases, the J end by 4 bases, with 12 bases between. The sample was also linked to a second study, of T cells in Graves' hyperthyroidism and ophthalmopathy. This second report adds: Aged 18 to 65, the patients had hyperthyroidism that was newly diagnosed and had lasted under 2 months.

The chain uses TRBV29-1 and TRBJ2-2; no clear D. This TCR derives from a woman between 25 and 40 years old with Graves disease. The material sequenced was peripheral blood mononuclear cells (PBMCs), taken at new diagnosis, from a patient treated with antithyroid drugs. The CDR3 sequence is CSVEDDSPTTGELFF. The CDR3 nucleotides are TGCAGCGTTGAAGATGATAGCCCGACCACCGGGGAGCTGTTTTTT.